This TCR beta chain was identified in a study of patients and donors after allogeneic stem cell transplantation. TCRdb re-analysed the RT-PCR reads in MiXCR, keeping a single row per CDR3 protein. The sample holds 410,000 or so distinct CDR3 sequences, around 16% seen once. Concerning this clonotype itself: A read error may explain this, as a much larger clone is one base away.

Trimming took 5 bases from V and 0 from J, leaving 6 bases between them. This CDR3 comprises 13 residues. Germline V gene sequence: CDR1 MNHNY, CDR2 SVGAGI (reference sequence). This TCR came from a human donor who was either an allogeneic HSCT recipient or a stem cell or donor lymphocyte infusion donor (not recorded which). It is not recorded whose cells these are; they may come from a transplant donor. The rearrangement joins TRBV6-6 to TRBJ2-3; D is uncertain. Sequenced sample: blood, either unsorted or a sorted T cell fraction (not recorded which). The CDR3 loop reads CASSMTSTDTQYF. CDR3 in DNA: TGTGCCAGCAGTATGACTAGCACAGATACGCAGTATTTT.